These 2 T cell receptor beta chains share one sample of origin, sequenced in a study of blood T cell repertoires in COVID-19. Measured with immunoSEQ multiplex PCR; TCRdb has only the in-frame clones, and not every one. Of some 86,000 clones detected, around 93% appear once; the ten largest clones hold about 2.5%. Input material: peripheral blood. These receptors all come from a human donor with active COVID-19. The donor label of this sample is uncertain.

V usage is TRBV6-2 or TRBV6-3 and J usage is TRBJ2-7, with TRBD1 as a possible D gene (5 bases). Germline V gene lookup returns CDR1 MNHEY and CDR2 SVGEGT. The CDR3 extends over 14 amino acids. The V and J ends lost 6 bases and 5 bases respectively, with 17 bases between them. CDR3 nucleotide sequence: TGTGCCAGCAGCCCCAGGGAACTCTTCCACGAGCAGTACTTC. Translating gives CASSPRELFHEQYF.

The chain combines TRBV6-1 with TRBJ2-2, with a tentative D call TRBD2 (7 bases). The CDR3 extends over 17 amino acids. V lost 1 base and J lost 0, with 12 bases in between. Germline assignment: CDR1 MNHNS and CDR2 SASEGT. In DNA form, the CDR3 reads TGTGCCAGCAGTGAAGTAGGGGGGGGTGCGAACACCGGGGAGCTGTTTTTT. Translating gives CASSEVGGGANTGELFF.